What follows describes a single TCR beta chain. Its specificity is not known. Built from TCR beta cDNA, the libraries had unique molecular identifiers in them. TCRdb reprocessed the PCR reads via MiXCR and lists one record per CDR3 protein. The sample lists fewer than 850,000 distinct CDR3 sequences; 25% to 30% were seen once. The sample originates from a study of post-analysis software for immune sequencing data. On the study more broadly: Multiple sclerosis in the patients followed relapsing-remitting, secondary progressive and progressive-relapsing courses.

Regarding the study as a whole: Included in a set of about 5 TRBV segments more frequent in patients than controls were TRBV5-6, TRBV5-1 and TRBV20-1. Patients with multiple sclerosis recorded significantly lower normalized Chao1 diversity than controls, the study found. Pronounced co-clustering by F measure was evident among identically batched samples.

The CDR3 runs to 14 residues. The germline gives CDR1 SGHRS, CDR2 YFSETQ. Trimming removed 2 bases from V and 13 bases from J; junction bases left unmatched: 10. J is TRBJ2-4 and V is TRBV5-1; the match to TRBD2 covers 9 bases. This TCR derives from a girl under 18 with multiple sclerosis. Sequencing used blood. CDR3 sequence reads: CASSFSGSPGEQYF. DNA of the CDR3: TGCGCCAGCAGCTTTAGCGGGAGTCCGGGGGAGCAGTACTTC.